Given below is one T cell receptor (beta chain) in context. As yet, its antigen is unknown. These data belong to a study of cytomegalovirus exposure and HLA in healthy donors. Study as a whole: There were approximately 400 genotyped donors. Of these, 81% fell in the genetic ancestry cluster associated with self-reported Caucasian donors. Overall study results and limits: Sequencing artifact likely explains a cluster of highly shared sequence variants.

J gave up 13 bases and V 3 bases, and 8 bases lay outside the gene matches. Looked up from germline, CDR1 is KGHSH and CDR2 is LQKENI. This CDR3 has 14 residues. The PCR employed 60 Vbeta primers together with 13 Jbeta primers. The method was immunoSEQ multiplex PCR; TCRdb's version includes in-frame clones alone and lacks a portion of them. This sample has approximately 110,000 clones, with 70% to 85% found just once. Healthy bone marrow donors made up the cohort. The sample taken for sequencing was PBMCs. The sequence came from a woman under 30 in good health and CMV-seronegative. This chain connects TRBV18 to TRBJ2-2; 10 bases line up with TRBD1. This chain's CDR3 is CASSPNRDRGMLFF. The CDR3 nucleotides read TGTGCCAGCTCACCTAACCGGGACAGGGGTATGCTGTTTTTT.